The 13 T cell receptor beta chains below come from one sample, sequenced in a study of blood T cell repertoires in COVID-19. TCRdb's copy holds only in-frame clones and misses some; the assay was immunoSEQ multiplex PCR. The data show approximately 220,000 clones, roughly 90% seen once. Input material: PBMCs or T cells enriched from blood (not recorded which). These receptors all come from a woman between 25 and 40 years old who had been exposed to COVID-19.

As DNA, the CDR3 is TGTGCCAGCTCACCCGGCGAGGGAGTTCGGTACGAGCAGTACTTC. Translation gives CASSPGEGVRYEQYF. V usage is TRBV18 and J usage is TRBJ2-7; tentatively, D is TRBD2 (5 bases). The V gene lost 3 bases and the J gene lost 4 bases, with 16 bases spanning the gap. CDR3 length equals 15 residues. Germline assignment: CDR1 KGHSH and CDR2 LQKENI.

This chain joins TRBV6-5 and TRBJ2-3; no clear D. This CDR3 spans 14 amino acids. The V end lost 4 bases, the J end lost 1 base, and 9 bases lay between the germline ends. CDR1 and CDR2 from the germline V gene are MNHEY and SVGAGI. For the CDR3, the DNA is TGTGCCAGCAGTTCCCGGTTCCGCACAGATACGCAGTATTTT. It codes for CASSSRFRTDTQYF.

V and J are TRBV27 and TRBJ1-2, with TRBD1 as a possible D gene (6 bases). Germline CDR1 and CDR2: MNHEY and SMNVEV (reference sequence). V lost 4 bases to trimming and J lost 12 bases, with 18 bases between them. The CDR3 consists of 13 residues. The CDR3 DNA reads as TGTGCCAGCAGTTGGACTAGGGGGGACGGGGACACCTTC. The encoded protein is CASSWTRGDGDTF.

V and J are TRBV18 and TRBJ2-5; possible D gene TRBD1, 5 bases. Germline V gene lookup returns CDR1 KGHSH and CDR2 LQKENI. This CDR3 spans 13 amino acids. V was trimmed by 6 bases and J by 4 bases, leaving 12 bases between them. The CDR3 coding sequence is TGTGCCAGCTCCCTCAGGGCTCGAGAGACCCAGTACTTC. As protein: CASSLRARETQYF.

The rearrangement links TRBV19 to TRBJ1-6, with a possible D match to TRBD1 (5 bases). Trimming removed 3 bases from V and 7 bases from J, with 16 bases in between. The CDR3 extends over 16 amino acids. CDR1 is LNHDA, CDR2 SQIVND, per germline (reference sequence). The CDR3 region has the DNA TGTGCCAGTAGTATTGCCCCCAGGAGGGGAAATTCACCCCTCCACTTT. Its translation is CASSIAPRRGNSPLHF.

V and J are TRBV19 and TRBJ1-4, with TRBD1 as a possible D gene (6 bases). Germline V gene data show CDR1 as LNHDA and CDR2 as SQIVND (reference sequence). Trimming cost V 4 bases and J 7 bases, with 19 bases left between them. The CDR3 totals 16 residues. The CDR3 DNA reads as TGTGCCAGTAGTACCAGCTCCGGGACACACCCTGAAAAACTGTTTTTT. As protein: CASSTSSGTHPEKLFF.

V is TRBV11-3 and J is TRBJ2-7; 7 bases are shared with TRBD2. The CDR3 loop spans 13 amino acids. The V segment lost 5 bases and the J segment 3 bases; nucleotides outside the gene matches: 4. The germline V gene encodes CDR1 SGHNT and CDR2 YENEEA. CDR3 protein: CASSAGLYYEQYF. Written as DNA, the CDR3 is TGTGCCAGCAGCGCGGGACTATACTACGAGCAGTACTTC.

The chain recombines TRBV29-1 with TRBJ2-1; 14 bases match TRBD2. Germline V gene lookup returns CDR1 SQVTM and CDR2 ANQGSEA. V dropped 7 bases and J dropped 9; count of bases not matched to a gene: 8. The CDR3 has 14 amino acids. CDR3 sequence: CSATPGTSGGEQFF. As DNA, the CDR3 is TGCAGCGCAACCCCCGGGACTAGCGGGGGTGAGCAGTTCTTC.

As to this clone: Its ends do not fully match the called genes, so a read error is possible. This sequence joins TRBV19 and TRBJ1-2, with TRBD1 identical over 9 bases. The CDR3 totals 14 residues. Looked up from germline, CDR1 is LNHDA and CDR2 is SQIVND (reference sequence). CDR3 protein: CASSPDRGFYDYTF. The CDR3 bases are TGTGCCAGTAGTCCGGACAGGGGATTCTATGACTACACCTTC.

J is TRBJ1-2 and V is TRBV4-1; 8 bases map to TRBD1. Losses at the gene ends were 4 bases for V and 6 bases for J; bases not matched to a gene: 4. This CDR3 spans 13 amino acids. The V gene's germline CDR1 is MGHRA and CDR2 YSYEKL. The CDR3 sequence: CASSREQGDGYTF. The CDR3 nucleotides are TGCGCCAGCAGCCGGGAACAGGGGGATGGCTACACCTTC.

The chain is built from TRBV30 and TRBJ2-5, with TRBD1 matching over 7 bases. CDR3 length equals 15 residues. Germline CDR1 is GTSNPN and CDR2 is SVGIG (reference sequence). With V trimmed by 0 bases and J by 2 bases, 6 bases remained unmatched. For the CDR3, the DNA is TGTGCCTGGAGTGTACTACAGGGGCTACAAGAGACCCAGTACTTC. Amino acids: CAWSVLQGLQETQYF.

The V and J genes are TRBV18 and TRBJ2-5, with 8 bases lining up with TRBD1. V dropped 2 bases and J dropped 5; count of bases not matched to a gene: 7. The germline gives CDR1 KGHSH, CDR2 LQKENI. This CDR3 has 15 amino acids. This CDR3 reads CASSPGQGDMETQYF. In nucleotides, the CDR3 is TGTGCCAGCTCACCAGGACAGGGAGACATGGAGACCCAGTACTTC.

The chain links TRBV2 to TRBJ1-4, with D perhaps matching TRBD1 (5 bases). Trimming took 8 bases from V and 7 from J, leaving 14 bases between them. This CDR3 spans 13 amino acids. Germline lookup yields CDR1 SNHLY and CDR2 FYNNEI. CDR3 DNA sequence: TGTGCCAGCCTTCAGGGTTACAGTGAAAAACTGTTTTTT. Its protein is CASLQGYSEKLFF.